The present TCR beta chain was sequenced within a study of radiotherapy plus CTLA-4 blockade in lung cancer. On this clone: What it binds is not known.

Profiled with immunoSEQ multiplex PCR; TCRdb holds only in-frame clones, not every one. This table has over 60,000 clones, roughly 84% appearing once. With ipilimumab providing CTLA-4 blockade, focal radiation was administered to patients who had chemo-refractory metastatic non-small-cell lung cancer. CDR3 length: 15 amino acids. V was pared by 4 bases and J by 6 bases, with 19 bases between. The germline V gene encodes CDR1 SEHNR and CDR2 FQNEAQ (reference sequence). Study findings and constraints: Peripheral blood showed expansion of tumor-derived TCR clones after radiotherapy and ipilimumab.

This TCR was recovered from a human donor with non-small cell lung cancer that progressed on radiotherapy plus ipilimumab. Sequencing was performed on peripheral blood, taken from a patient treated with radiotherapy plus ipilimumab. The gene calls are TRBV7-9 and TRBJ2-7; possibly TRBD1 for D (6 bases). CDR3 sequence reads: CASSYSGATGTEQYF. The CDR3 DNA reads as TGTGCCAGCAGCTATAGTGGTGCCACAGGGACCGAGCAGTACTTC.